The entry below describes one TCR beta chain. Sequencing used immunoSEQ multiplex PCR; TCRdb keeps in-frame clones, though not all of them. The sample carries about 340,000 clones, around 87% recorded once. This record comes from a study of blood T cell repertoires in COVID-19. This sequence was found in a woman aged 45-60 years with COVID-19, enrolled during active disease. Sequencing was done on a sample of peripheral blood.

CDR3 bases: TGTGCCAGCAGCGCCAGACAGGGGGGCCCGAACACCGGGGAGCTGTTTTTT. Translated, it gives CASSARQGGPNTGELFF. The rearrangement links TRBV9 to TRBJ2-2; 9 bases fit TRBD1. Unmatched junction bases numbered 6, after V lost 3 bases and J lost 0 bases. The V gene's germline CDR1 is SGDLS and CDR2 YYNGEE. The CDR3 consists of 17 residues.